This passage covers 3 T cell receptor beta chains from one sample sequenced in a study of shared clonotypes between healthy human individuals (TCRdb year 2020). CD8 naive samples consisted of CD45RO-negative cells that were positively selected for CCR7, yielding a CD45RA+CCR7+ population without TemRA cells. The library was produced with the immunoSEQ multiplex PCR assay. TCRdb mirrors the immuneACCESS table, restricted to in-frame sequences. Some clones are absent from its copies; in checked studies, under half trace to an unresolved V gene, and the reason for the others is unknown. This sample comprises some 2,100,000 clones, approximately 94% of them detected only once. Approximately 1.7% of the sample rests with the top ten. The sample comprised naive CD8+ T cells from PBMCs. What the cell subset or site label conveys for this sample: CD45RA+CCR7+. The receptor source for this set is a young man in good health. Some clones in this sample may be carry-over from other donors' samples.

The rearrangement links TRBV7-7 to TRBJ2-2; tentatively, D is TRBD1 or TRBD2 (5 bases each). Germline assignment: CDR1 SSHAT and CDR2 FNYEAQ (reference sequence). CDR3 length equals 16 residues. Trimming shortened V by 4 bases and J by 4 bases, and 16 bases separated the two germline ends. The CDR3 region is CASSSGRGASTGELFF. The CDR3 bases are TGTGCCAGCAGCTCAGGCCGGGGCGCTTCCACCGGGGAGCTGTTTTTT.

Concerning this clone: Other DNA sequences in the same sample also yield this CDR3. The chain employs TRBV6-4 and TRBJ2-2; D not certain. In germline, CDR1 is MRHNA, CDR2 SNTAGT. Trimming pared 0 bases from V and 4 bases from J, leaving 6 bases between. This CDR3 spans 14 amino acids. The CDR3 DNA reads TGTGCCAGCAGTGACTCGTCAGGCACCGGGGAGCTGTTTTTT. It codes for CASSDSSGTGELFF.

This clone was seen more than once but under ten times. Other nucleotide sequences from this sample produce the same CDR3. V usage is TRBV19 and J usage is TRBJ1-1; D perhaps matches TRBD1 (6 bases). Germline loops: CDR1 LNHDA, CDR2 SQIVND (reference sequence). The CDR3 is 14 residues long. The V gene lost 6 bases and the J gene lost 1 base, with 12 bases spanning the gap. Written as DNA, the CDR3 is TGTGCCAGTAGCATCCGGGACACGAACACTGAAGCTTTCTTT. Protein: CASSIRDTNTEAFF.